The clone carrying this T cell receptor beta chain was counted a few times. Antigen unknown. This sample stems from a study of cytomegalovirus exposure and HLA in healthy donors. Notes on the study in general: Both high specificity and high sensitivity reportedly marked the classifier's diagnosis of cytomegalovirus status.

Primers for the PCR totalled 60 Vbeta and 13 Jbeta. The data were produced by immunoSEQ multiplex PCR, yet TCRdb's version contains in-frame clones alone and is incomplete. Of roughly 250,000 clones listed, 80% are singletons. V lost 0 bases and J 2 bases, leaving 6 bases between the germline ends. Germline V CDR1 and CDR2: SGHRS, YFSETQ. The CDR3 extends over 14 amino acids. The TCR comes from a girl aged 2 to 10 in good health and CMV-seronegative. J is TRBJ2-1 and V is TRBV5-1, with D perhaps matching TRBD2 (5 bases). Sample: PBMCs. CDR3 protein: CASSLVAPYNEQFF. The CDR3 DNA is TGCGCCAGCAGCTTGGTAGCGCCCTACAATGAGCAGTTCTTC.